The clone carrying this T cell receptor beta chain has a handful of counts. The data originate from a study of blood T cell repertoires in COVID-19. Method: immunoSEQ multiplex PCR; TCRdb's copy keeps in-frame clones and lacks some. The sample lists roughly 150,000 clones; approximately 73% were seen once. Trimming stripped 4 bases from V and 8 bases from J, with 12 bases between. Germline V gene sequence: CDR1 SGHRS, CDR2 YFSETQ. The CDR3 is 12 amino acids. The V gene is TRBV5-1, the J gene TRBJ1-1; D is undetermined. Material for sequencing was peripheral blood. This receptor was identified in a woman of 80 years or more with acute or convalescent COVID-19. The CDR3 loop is CASSVNGMEAFF. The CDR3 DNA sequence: TGCGCCAGCAGCGTTAACGGGATGGAAGCTTTCTTT.